The 24 T cell receptor beta chains below were found in one sample sequenced in a study of T cell changes during pregnancy in multiple sclerosis. The data were produced by immunoSEQ multiplex PCR, yet TCRdb's version contains in-frame clones alone and is incomplete. Of fewer than 40,000 clones listed, around 90% were seen once; the top ten hold around an eighth. The specimen was CD8+ T cells from peripheral blood mononuclear cells, collected after pregnancy. These receptors came from a female donor with multiple sclerosis, enrolled in a pregnancy study.

V and J are TRBV27 and TRBJ2-1; D call uncertain. Trimming shortened V by 2 bases and J by 8 bases, and 10 bases separated the two germline ends. Germline assignment: CDR1 MNHEY and CDR2 SMNVEV (reference sequence). The CDR3 has 13 residues. The CDR3 sequence: CASSLAPVDEQFF. CDR3 sequence (DNA): TGTGCCAGCAGTTTAGCCCCAGTCGATGAGCAGTTCTTC.

A few counts support this clone. The chain joins TRBV6-6 to TRBJ1-2; D is uncertain. Germline-derived CDR1 and CDR2 are MNHNY and SVGAGI (reference sequence). Trimming pared 1 base from V and 3 bases from J, leaving 9 bases between. The CDR3 is 14 residues long. The CDR3 loop reads CASSYYDTYYGYTF. CDR3 bases: TGTGCCAGCAGTTACTACGACACCTACTATGGCTACACCTTC.

The chain combines TRBV29-1 with TRBJ1-2; TRBD1 matches 7 bases. The CDR3 consists of 11 residues. CDR1 is SQVTM and CDR2 is ANQGSEA in the germline V gene. V lost 6 bases to trimming and J lost 8 bases; unmatched junction nucleotides: 6. The CDR3 loop is CSVTGAGGYTF. The CDR3 region has the DNA TGCAGCGTCACAGGGGCGGGGGGCTACACCTTC.

The rearrangement joins TRBV4-1 to TRBJ1-2; D might be TRBD1 (5 bases). The ends were cut back, 0 bases at V and 7 bases at J, with 15 bases in the middle. Looked up from germline, CDR1 is MGHRA and CDR2 is YSYEKL. This CDR3 has 15 amino acids. Written as DNA, the CDR3 is TGCGCCAGCAGCCAAGAGCGGTATAGGGGCGGTGGCTACACCTTC. It encodes CASSQERYRGGGYTF.

The chain uses TRBV27 and TRBJ2-7; 14 bases map to TRBD2. Germline CDR1 reads MNHEY; CDR2 reads SMNVEV (reference sequence). V dropped 6 bases and J dropped 6; count of bases not matched to a gene: 1. The CDR3 runs to 13 residues. The CDR3 is CASRGLAGVEQYF. The CDR3 region has the DNA TGTGCCAGCAGGGGACTAGCGGGAGTCGAGCAGTACTTC.

The CDR3 loop reads CASSGGDRNSYEQYF. The CDR3 DNA reads TGTGCCAGTTCCGGCGGAGACCGAAATTCCTACGAGCAGTACTTC. The chain is built from TRBV9 and TRBJ2-7; the D is unclear. The CDR3 is 15 amino acids. The germline V gene encodes CDR1 SGDLS and CDR2 YYNGEE. V dropped 8 bases and J dropped 1 base, with 19 bases sitting between them.

The V and J genes are TRBV10-2 and TRBJ2-1, with 11 bases identical to TRBD2. V lost 7 bases, J lost 5 bases, and 7 bases stayed unmatched. The CDR3 spans 15 residues. Looked up from germline, CDR1 is WSHSY and CDR2 is SAAADI. Here the CDR3 reads CASTEGTSGHNEQFF. The CDR3 DNA sequence: TGCGCCAGCACGGAAGGGACTAGCGGACACAATGAGCAGTTCTTC.

This clone has only a few counts. The V gene is TRBV11-2, the J gene TRBJ2-1; 8 bases line up with TRBD2. The V gene's germline CDR1 is SGHAT and CDR2 FQNNGV. The CDR3 has 13 amino acids. The V and J ends lost 5 bases and 8 bases, in that order; junction bases with no gene match: 5. The CDR3 is CASSPGLVYEQFF. The CDR3 nucleotides read TGTGCCAGCAGCCCGGGACTAGTCTATGAGCAGTTCTTC.

The chain carries TRBV7-2 and TRBJ2-7, with D hard to call. Germline CDR1 is SGHTA and CDR2 is FQGNSA. V was cut by 2 bases and J by 7 bases, with 12 bases left in between. This CDR3 has 13 residues. The CDR3 spells CASSLSPVREQYF. CDR3 bases: TGTGCCAGCAGCTTAAGTCCCGTGCGGGAGCAGTACTTC.

The chain employs TRBV2 and TRBJ2-7; 7 bases fit TRBD1. The J segment lost 12 bases and the V segment lost 1 base, leaving 3 bases of the junction unmatched. CDR1 is SNHLY, CDR2 FYNNEI, per germline. The CDR3 is 11 residues long. This chain's CDR3 is CASSEGQGTYF. Here the CDR3 DNA reads TGTGCCAGCAGTGAAGGACAGGGAACGTACTTC.

This rearrangement joins TRBV6-6 to TRBJ1-2; the D gene is possibly TRBD1 (5 bases). In germline, CDR1 is MNHNY, CDR2 SVGAGI (reference sequence). V lost 2 bases and J 4 bases, leaving 17 bases between the germline ends. CDR3 size: 16 residues. As DNA, the CDR3 is TGTGCCAGCAGTTACGGAATATGGGGGGGTCTCTATGGCTACACCTTC. Protein product: CASSYGIWGGLYGYTF.

This chain uses TRBV13 with TRBJ2-1, with 8 bases aligning to TRBD2. With V trimmed by 3 bases and J by 2 bases, 3 bases remained unmatched. The germline V gene encodes CDR1 PRHDT and CDR2 FYEKMQ (reference sequence). This CDR3 region has 15 residues. CDR3 region: CASSFRGGPYNEQFF. CDR3 DNA sequence: TGTGCCAGCAGCTTCCGGGGGGGCCCCTACAATGAGCAGTTCTTC.

The chain recombines TRBV29-1 with TRBJ2-7, with D perhaps matching TRBD1 (6 bases). The CDR3 has 12 amino acids. The germline gives CDR1 SQVTM, CDR2 ANQGSEA. The ends were cut back, 7 bases at V and 0 bases at J, with 10 bases in the middle. CDR3 sequence (DNA): TGCAGCGCCGCAGGGGACTCCTACGAGCAGTACTTC. Translating it yields CSAAGDSYEQYF.

This clone showed up just once. This chain links TRBV7-8 with TRBJ2-1, with 8 bases matching TRBD1. The CDR3 totals 16 residues. Germline lookup yields CDR1 SGHVS and CDR2 FQNEAQ. The trim removed 3 bases at V and 2 bases at J, leaving 6 bases unmatched. The CDR3 DNA sequence: TGTGCCAGCAGCTTGGATTACAGGGGGACCTACAATGAGCAGTTCTTC. It codes for CASSLDYRGTYNEQFF.

The J gene is TRBJ1-2, the V gene TRBV9; tentatively, D is TRBD1 (6 bases). CDR1 and CDR2 (germline): SGDLS, YYNGEE. The V end lost 6 bases, the J end lost 6 bases, and 18 bases lay between the germline ends. The CDR3 covers 14 residues. The CDR3: CASTPAGGEHGYTF. CDR3 coding DNA: TGTGCCAGCACCCCCGCGGGGGGCGAGCATGGCTACACCTTC.

The J gene is TRBJ2-7, the V gene TRBV5-1; 9 nucleotides agree with TRBD1. The CDR3 sequence is 14 residues long. V lost 4 bases, J lost 2 bases, and 4 bases stayed unmatched. CDR1 is SGHRS and CDR2 is YFSETQ in the germline V gene. In nucleotides, the CDR3 is TGCGCCAGCAGCGTCCGACAGGGGGCCTACGAGCAGTACTTC. Its translation is CASSVRQGAYEQYF.

This clone was seen only once. The genes are TRBV27 and TRBJ1-5; D possibly corresponds to TRBD1 (5 bases). The CDR3 loop spans 16 amino acids. V was cut by 0 bases and J by 3 bases, with 12 bases left in between. Germline loops: CDR1 MNHEY, CDR2 SMNVEV (reference sequence). CDR3 sequence (DNA): TGTGCCAGCAGTTTATCGGGGGGGGAATCCAATCAGCCCCAGCATTTT. As protein: CASSLSGGESNQPQHF.

This clone was recorded once. V and J are TRBV9 and TRBJ2-7; D may be TRBD1 (6 bases). V lost 4 bases, J lost 4 bases, and 15 bases lay in between. Looked up from germline, CDR1 is SGDLS and CDR2 is YYNGEE. The CDR3 is made up of 14 amino acids. The CDR3 DNA sequence: TGTGCCAGCAGCCCAAGGGCAGGGGATTACGAGCAGTACTTC. Translated: CASSPRAGDYEQYF.

CDR3: CASSPSVSRGPLGYTF. The CDR3 coding sequence is TGTGCCAGCAGCCCCTCTGTGTCCAGGGGGCCACTTGGCTACACCTTC. The chain has TRBV4-2 and TRBJ1-2; TRBD1 aligns across 8 bases. The CDR3 extends over 16 amino acids. After removal of 4 bases from V and 7 bases from J, the junction contained 14 bases not matched to a gene. Germline values: CDR1 LGHNA, CDR2 YNFKEQ.

This sequence joins TRBV7-9 and TRBJ2-6; tentatively, D is TRBD2 (5 bases). The CDR3 loop spans 16 amino acids. Germline CDR1 is SEHNR and CDR2 is FQNEAQ (reference sequence). The V and J ends lost 5 bases and 0 bases respectively, with 11 bases between them. The CDR3 DNA is TGTGCCAGCAGCCCGCCGGGGAGCTCTGGGGCCAACGTCCTGACTTTC. Protein: CASSPPGSSGANVLTF.

V and J are TRBV6-5 and TRBJ2-7; perhaps TRBD2 as D (7 bases). CDR1 is MNHEY, CDR2 SVGAGI, per germline. V lost 2 bases to trimming and J lost 4 bases, with 12 bases between them. The CDR3 covers 14 residues. The CDR3 region is CASSYGRGVYEQYF. For the CDR3, the DNA is TGTGCCAGCAGTTACGGGAGGGGGGTGTACGAGCAGTACTTC.

The chain carries TRBV4-1 and TRBJ2-7, with 10 bases identical to TRBD1. With 4 bases clipped from V and 5 bases from J, the junction kept 11 bases outside the gene matches. The CDR3 spans 16 residues. Looked up from germline, CDR1 is MGHRA and CDR2 is YSYEKL. CDR3 region: CASSLRDRGSRDEQYF. For the CDR3, the DNA is TGCGCCAGCAGCCTCCGGGACAGGGGAAGTAGGGACGAGCAGTACTTC.

This rearrangement joins TRBV9 to TRBJ1-1; 7 nucleotides match TRBD1. Germline loops: CDR1 SGDLS, CDR2 YYNGEE. The CDR3 has 13 residues. Unmatched junction bases numbered 2, after V lost 3 bases and J lost 3 bases. The CDR3, as DNA: TGTGCCAGCAGCGCTACAGGGGACACTGAAGCTTTCTTT. Translated: CASSATGDTEAFF.

The V gene is TRBV7-9, the J gene TRBJ2-1; weak D call: TRBD2 (6 bases). Germline lookup yields CDR1 SEHNR and CDR2 FQNEAQ (reference sequence). The CDR3 length is 15 residues. Trimming took off 4 bases at V and 2 bases at J, with 12 bases between the two ends. The CDR3 reads CASSSKGLPYNEQFF. CDR3 in DNA: TGTGCCAGCAGCTCTAAGGGACTCCCCTACAATGAGCAGTTCTTC. The complete variable domain, with remaining parts taken from reference TRBV7-9 and TRBJ2-1, reads DTGVSQNPRHKITKRGQNVTFRCDPISEHNRLYWYRQTLGQGPEFLTYFQNEAQLEKSRLLSDRFSAERPKGSFSTLEIQRTEQGDSAMYLCASSSKGLPYNEQFFGPGTRLTVL.